The present T cell receptor beta chain was sequenced within a study of STAT3 mutations in large granular lymphocyte leukemia. Findings and caveats of the study: All newly emerging clones after therapy were STAT3 wild type. At least one immunodominant TCR beta clonotype appeared in every T-cell large granular lymphocyte leukemia patient.

The CDR3 spans 14 residues. CDR1 and CDR2 from the germline V gene are KGHSH and LQKENI. Germline trimming cut 3 bases from V and 4 bases from J; bases unmatched to any gene: 3. This clone has a handful of counts. No antigen is known for it. The same CDR3 arises from other DNA sequences in this sample as well. Clones were sequenced by immunoSEQ multiplex PCR, and TCRdb holds only the in-frame ones, with some missing. There are around 12,000 clones in the sample; around 85% occur only once, and over 50% lies in the top ten. The V and J genes are TRBV18 and TRBJ2-7; 10 nucleotides agree with TRBD1. The source is a man aged 60 to 69 with T-cell large granular lymphocyte leukemia. Some clones in this sample may be carry-over from other donors' samples. The sequencing sample was made of peripheral blood mononuclear cells. CDR3 in amino acids: CASSPPGQGYEQYF. CDR3 sequence (DNA): TGTGCCAGCTCACCTCCGGGACAGGGGTACGAGCAGTACTTC. The complete variable domain, with remaining parts taken from reference TRBV18 and TRBJ2-7, reads NAGVMQNPRHLVRRRGQEARLRCSPMKGHSHVYWYRQLPEEGLKFMVYLQKENIIDESGMPKERFSAEFPKEGPSILRIQQVVRGDSAAYFCASSPPGQGYEQYFGPGTRLTVT.